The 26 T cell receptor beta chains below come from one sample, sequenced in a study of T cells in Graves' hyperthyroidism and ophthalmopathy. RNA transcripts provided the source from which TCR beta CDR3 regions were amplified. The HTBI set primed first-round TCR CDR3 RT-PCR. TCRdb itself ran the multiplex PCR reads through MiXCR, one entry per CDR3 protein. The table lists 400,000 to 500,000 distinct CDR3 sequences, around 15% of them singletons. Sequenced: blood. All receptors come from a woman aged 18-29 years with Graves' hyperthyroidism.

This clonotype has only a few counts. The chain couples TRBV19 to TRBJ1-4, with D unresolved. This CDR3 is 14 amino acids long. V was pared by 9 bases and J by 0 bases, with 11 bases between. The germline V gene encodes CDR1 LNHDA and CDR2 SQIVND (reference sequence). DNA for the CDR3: TGTGCCAGCAAAGAAAGATCAACTAATGAAAAACTGTTTTTT. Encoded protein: CASKERSTNEKLFF.

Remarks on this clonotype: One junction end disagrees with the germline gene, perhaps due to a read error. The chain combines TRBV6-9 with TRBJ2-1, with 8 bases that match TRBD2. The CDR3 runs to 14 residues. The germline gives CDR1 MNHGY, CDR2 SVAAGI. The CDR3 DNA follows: TGTACCAGCAGTTCTAGCGGGTCCTACAATGAGCAGTTCTTC. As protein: CTSSSSGSYNEQFF.

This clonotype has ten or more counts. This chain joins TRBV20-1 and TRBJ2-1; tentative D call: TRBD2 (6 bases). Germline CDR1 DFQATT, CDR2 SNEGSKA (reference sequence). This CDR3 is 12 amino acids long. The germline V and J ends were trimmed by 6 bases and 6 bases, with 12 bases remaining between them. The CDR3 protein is CSATRESNEQFF. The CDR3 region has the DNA TGCAGTGCCACCCGGGAGTCCAATGAGCAGTTCTTC.

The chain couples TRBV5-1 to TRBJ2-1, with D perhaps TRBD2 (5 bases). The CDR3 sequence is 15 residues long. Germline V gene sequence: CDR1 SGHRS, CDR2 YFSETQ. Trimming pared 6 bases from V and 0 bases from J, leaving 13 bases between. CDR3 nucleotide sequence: TGCGCCAGCAAAGTGCCGGGGAGCTCCTACAATGAGCAGTTCTTC. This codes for CASKVPGSSYNEQFF.

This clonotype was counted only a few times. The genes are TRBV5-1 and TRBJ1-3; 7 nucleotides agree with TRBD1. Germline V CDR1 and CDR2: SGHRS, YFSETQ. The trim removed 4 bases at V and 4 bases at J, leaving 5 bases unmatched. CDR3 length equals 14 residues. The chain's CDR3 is CASSMTGIGNTIYF. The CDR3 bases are TGCGCCAGCAGCATGACAGGGATCGGAAACACCATATATTTT.

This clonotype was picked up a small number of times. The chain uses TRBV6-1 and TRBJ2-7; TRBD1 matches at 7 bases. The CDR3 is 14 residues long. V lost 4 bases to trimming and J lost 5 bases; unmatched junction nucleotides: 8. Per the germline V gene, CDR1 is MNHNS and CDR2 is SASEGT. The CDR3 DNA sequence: TGTGCCAGCAGTGGGAACAGGGGTTCGGACGAGCAGTACTTC. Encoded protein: CASSGNRGSDEQYF.

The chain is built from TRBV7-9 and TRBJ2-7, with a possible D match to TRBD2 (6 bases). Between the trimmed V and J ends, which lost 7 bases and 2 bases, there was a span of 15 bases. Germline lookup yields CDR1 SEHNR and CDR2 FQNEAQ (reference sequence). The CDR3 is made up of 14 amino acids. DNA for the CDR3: TGTGCCAGCACCGAAGGGACTCTTGCCTACGAGCAGTACTTC. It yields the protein CASTEGTLAYEQYF.

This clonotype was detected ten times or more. DNA for the CDR3: TGCGCCAGCAGCTGGGGACAGGCCCAAGGGGGCCAATATGGCTACACCTTC. It yields the protein CASSWGQAQGGQYGYTF. The rearrangement joins TRBV5-1 to TRBJ1-2; 8 bases are a match to TRBD1. J was trimmed by 5 bases and V by 3 bases; bases with no gene match: 15. CDR3 length equals 17 residues. The V gene's germline CDR1 is SGHRS and CDR2 YFSETQ.

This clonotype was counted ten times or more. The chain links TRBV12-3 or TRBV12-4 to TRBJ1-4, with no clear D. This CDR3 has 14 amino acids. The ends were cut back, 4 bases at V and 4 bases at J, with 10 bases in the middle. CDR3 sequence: CASSSSIINEKLFF. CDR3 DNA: TGTGCCAGCAGTTCTTCCATCATTAATGAAAAACTGTTTTTT.

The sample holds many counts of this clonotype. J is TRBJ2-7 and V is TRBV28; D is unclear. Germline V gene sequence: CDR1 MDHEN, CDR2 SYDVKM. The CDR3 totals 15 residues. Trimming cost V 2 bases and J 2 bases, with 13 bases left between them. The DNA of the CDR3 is TGTGCCAGCAGTTTAATTTTCGCAGATACCTACGAGCAGTACTTC. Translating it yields CASSLIFADTYEQYF.

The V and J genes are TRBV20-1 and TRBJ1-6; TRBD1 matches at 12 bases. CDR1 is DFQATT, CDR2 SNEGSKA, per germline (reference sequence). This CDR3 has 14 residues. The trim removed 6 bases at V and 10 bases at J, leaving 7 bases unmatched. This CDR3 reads CSARGGTGGSPLHF. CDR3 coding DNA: TGCAGTGCCAGGGGCGGGACAGGGGGCTCACCCCTCCACTTT.

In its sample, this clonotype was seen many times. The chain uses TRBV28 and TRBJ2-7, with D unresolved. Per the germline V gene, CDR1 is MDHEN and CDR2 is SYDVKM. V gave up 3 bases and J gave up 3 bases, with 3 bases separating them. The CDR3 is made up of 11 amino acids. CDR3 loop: CASSLDYEQYF. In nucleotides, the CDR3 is TGTGCCAGCAGTTTGGACTACGAGCAGTACTTC.

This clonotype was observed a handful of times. In nucleotides, the CDR3 is TGTGCCAGCAGTTACTCGTGGGGTTCCTATTCACCCCTCCACTTT. As protein: CASSYSWGSYSPLHF. The V call is TRBV6-5, the J call TRBJ1-6; D is unclear. This CDR3 is 15 amino acids long. Germline assignment: CDR1 MNHEY and CDR2 SVGAGI. V lost 0 bases, J lost 8 bases, and 11 bases lay in between.

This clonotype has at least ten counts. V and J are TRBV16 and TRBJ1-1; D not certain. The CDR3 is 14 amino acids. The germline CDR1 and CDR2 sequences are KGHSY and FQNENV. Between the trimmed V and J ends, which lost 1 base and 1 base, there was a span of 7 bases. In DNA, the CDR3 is TGTGCCAGCAGCCAATTGACTCGGAACACTGAAGCTTTCTTT. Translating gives CASSQLTRNTEAFF. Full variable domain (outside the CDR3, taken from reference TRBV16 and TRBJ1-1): GEEVAQTPKHLVRGEGQKAKLYCAPIKGHSYVFWYQQVLKNEFKFLISFQNENVFDETGMPKERFSAKCLPNSPCSLEIQATKLEDSAVYFCASSQLTRNTEAFFGQGTRLTVV.

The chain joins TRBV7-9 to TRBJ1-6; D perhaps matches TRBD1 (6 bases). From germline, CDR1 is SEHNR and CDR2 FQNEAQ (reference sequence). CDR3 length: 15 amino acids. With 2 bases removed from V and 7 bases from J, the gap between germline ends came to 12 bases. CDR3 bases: TGTGCCAGCAGCTTATCGGGGGGCGTAAATTCACCCCTCCACTTT. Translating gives CASSLSGGVNSPLHF.

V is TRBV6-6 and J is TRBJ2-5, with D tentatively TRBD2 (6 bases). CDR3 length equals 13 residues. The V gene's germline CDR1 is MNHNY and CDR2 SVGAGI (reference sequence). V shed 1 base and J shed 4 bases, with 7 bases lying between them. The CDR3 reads CASSYFGGETQYF. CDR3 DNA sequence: TGTGCCAGCAGTTACTTCGGGGGAGAGACCCAGTACTTC.

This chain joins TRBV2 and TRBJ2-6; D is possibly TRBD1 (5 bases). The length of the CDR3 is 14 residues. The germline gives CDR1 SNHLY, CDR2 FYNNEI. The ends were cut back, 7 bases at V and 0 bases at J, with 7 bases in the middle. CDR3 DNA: TGTGCCAGCACAGGGTTCTCTGGGGCCAACGTCCTGACTTTC. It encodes CASTGFSGANVLTF.

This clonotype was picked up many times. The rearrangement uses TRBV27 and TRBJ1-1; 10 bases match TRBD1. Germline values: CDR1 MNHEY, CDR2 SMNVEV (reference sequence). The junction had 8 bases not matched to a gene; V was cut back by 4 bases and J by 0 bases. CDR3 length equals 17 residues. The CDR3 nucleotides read TGTGCCAGCAGTTACGGGACAGGGGCCCAAATGAACACTGAAGCTTTCTTT. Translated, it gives CASSYGTGAQMNTEAFF.

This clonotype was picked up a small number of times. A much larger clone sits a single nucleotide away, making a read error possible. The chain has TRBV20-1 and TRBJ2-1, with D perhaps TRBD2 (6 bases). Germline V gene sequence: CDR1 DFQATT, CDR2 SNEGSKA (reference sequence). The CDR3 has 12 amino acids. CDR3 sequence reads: CSGAGQNNEQSF. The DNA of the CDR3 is TGCAGTGGGGCGGGGCAGAACAATGAGCAGTCCTTC.

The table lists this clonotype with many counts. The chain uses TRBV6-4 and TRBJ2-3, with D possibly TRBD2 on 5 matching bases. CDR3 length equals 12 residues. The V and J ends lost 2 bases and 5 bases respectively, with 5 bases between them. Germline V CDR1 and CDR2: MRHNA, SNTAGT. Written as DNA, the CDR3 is TGTGCCAGCAGTGACCGGGAAGATACGCAGTATTTT. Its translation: CASSDREDTQYF.

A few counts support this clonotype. Written as DNA, the CDR3 is TGTGCCAGCTCACCACCGACAGTATCTGGAAACACCATATATTTT. Protein sequence: CASSPPTVSGNTIYF. V is TRBV18 and J is TRBJ1-3, with D perhaps matching TRBD1 (5 bases). CDR1 is KGHSH, CDR2 LQKENI, per germline. The CDR3 is 15 residues long. V lost 0 bases and J lost 1, with 7 bases in between.

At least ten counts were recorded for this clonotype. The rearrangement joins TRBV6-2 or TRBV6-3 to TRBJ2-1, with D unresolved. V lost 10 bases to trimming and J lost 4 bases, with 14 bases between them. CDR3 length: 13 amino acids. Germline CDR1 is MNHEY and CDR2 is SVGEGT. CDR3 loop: CATSQQRYNEQFF. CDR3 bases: TGTGCCACCTCACAACAGAGATACAATGAGCAGTTCTTC.

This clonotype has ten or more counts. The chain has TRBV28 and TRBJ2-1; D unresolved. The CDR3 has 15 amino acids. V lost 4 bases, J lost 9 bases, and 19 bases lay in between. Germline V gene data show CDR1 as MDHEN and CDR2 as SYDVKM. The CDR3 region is CASSSSRLITGEQFF. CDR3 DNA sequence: TGTGCCAGCAGTTCCTCGAGACTCATAACGGGTGAGCAGTTCTTC.

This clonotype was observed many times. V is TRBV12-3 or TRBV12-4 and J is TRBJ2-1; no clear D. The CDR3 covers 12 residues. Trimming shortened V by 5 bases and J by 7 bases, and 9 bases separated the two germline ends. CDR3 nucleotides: TGTGCCAGCAGTCAAAGACGGAATGAGCAGTTCTTC. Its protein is CASSQRRNEQFF.

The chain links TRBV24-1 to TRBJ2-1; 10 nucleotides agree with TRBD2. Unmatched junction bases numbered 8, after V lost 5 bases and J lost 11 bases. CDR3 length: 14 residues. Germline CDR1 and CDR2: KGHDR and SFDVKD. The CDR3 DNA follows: TGTGCCACCAGTGCTAGCGGGAGAAATAATAAGCAGTTCTTC. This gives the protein CATSASGRNNKQFF.

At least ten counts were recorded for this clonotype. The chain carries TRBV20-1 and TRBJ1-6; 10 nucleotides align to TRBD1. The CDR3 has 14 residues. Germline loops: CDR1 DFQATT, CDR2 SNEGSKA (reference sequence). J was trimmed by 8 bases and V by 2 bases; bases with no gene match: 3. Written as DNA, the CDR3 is TGCAGTGCTAGAAGGGACAGGGGATATTCACCCCTCCACTTT. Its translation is CSARRDRGYSPLHF.